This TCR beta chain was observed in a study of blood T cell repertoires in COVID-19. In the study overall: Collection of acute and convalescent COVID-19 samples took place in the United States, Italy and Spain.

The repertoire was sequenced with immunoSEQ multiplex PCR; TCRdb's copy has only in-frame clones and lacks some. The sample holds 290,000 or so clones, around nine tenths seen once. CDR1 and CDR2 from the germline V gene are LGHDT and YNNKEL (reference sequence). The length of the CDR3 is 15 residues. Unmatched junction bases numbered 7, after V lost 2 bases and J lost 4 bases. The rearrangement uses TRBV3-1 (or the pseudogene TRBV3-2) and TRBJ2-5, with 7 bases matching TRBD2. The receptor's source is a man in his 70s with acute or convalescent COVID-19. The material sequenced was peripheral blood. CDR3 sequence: CASSQLADLGETQYF. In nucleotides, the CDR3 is TGTGCCAGCAGCCAACTAGCGGACCTTGGAGAGACCCAGTACTTC.